This T cell receptor (beta chain) is drawn from a study of CD8+ T cells in alopecia areata (dated by TCRdb to about 2018). Regarding the complete study: Treated patients were enrolled in an open-label pilot trial of oral tofacitinib, 5 to 10 mg twice daily, for moderate-to-severe alopecia areata. Disease severity in treated patients was measured with the SALT score, which quantifies the percentage of affected scalp surface area. Patients received tofacitinib for 6 to 18 months and were then followed off drug for 6 months to check for delayed response and recurrence. High-throughput TCRbeta sequencing was used to examine T cell clonal expansion in alopecia areata in both the C3H/HeJ mouse model and human patients. In humans, TCRbeta sequencing was performed on scalp tissue and on sorted CD4+ and CD8+ peripheral blood T cells from healthy controls and from patients with patchy or totalis/universalis alopecia areata. Scalp clonality was compared across normal scalp (n=4), patchy alopecia areata scalp (n=8), and alopecia totalis/universalis scalp (n=8). Biopsies were taken from tofacitinib-treated patients at baseline and at 4 and 24 weeks of treatment, and a later scalp biopsy was taken in several of the tofacitinib-treated patients. TCRbeta CDR3 regions were amplified by immunoSEQ multiplex PCR with 35 Vbeta forward and 13 Jbeta reverse primers. The RNA source kit depended on sample type: the PAXgene miRNA kit for fixed scalp, the miRNeasy kit for PBMCs, and the RNeasy kit for mouse skin.

The sample's treatment or condition label, in plain terms: oral pan-JAK inhibitor, 5-10 mg twice daily. Lesional scalp punch biopsies and peripheral blood were obtained from alopecia areata patients. After PBMCs were isolated by density centrifugation and stained for CD3, CD4 and CD8, a FACSAria was used to sort CD4+ and CD8+ T cells. As concerns this clone: Its antigen is still unknown. There are no base qualities to consult, and no much larger clone falls within one base. This sample includes further DNA sequences coding for the same CDR3.

The research as a whole found: Resident alphabeta T cells in normal human skin are also sequenced, complicating scalp TCR repertoire analysis, unlike mouse skin dominated by gammadelta T cells. During tofacitinib treatment, many expanded lesional clones stuck around in both scalp and blood, and this persistence may partly explain why relapse happens after treatment is stopped. Tofacitinib significantly lowered scalp clonality and the number of expanded CD8+ clones among the top 100 scalp clones. Because the treated cohort was small and included a single nonresponder, larger studies are needed to assess links between baseline CD8+ expansion and response. Lesional scalp, especially in alopecia totalis/universalis, showed higher clonality and more expanded CD8+ clones than normal scalp, suggesting antigenic drive. TCR sequences shared between patients were less clear than in mice, possibly partly because of HLA diversity in the patient population.

The library was made by the immunoSEQ multiplex PCR assay. RNA was extracted from all samples and reverse transcribed into cDNA, which served as template for TCR sequencing. First-strand cDNA was synthesized using SuperScript III with a 2:1 mix of oligo-dT and random hexamers. A synthetic immune receptor repertoire was used to measure amplification bias, and any remaining bias was corrected computationally. The study's processing was this. Raw reads were preprocessed for error removal, and CDR3 was defined according to IMGT conventions as running from the conserved cysteine to phenylalanine. Clonality was computed as 1 minus the Shannon entropy, with the entropy normalized by log2 of the number of productive unique TCRs. Whether scalp clones were CD4 or CD8 was inferred by matching scalp TCRbeta sequences against CD4 and CD8 repertoires sorted from blood. This is the immuneACCESS table as TCRdb keeps it, with only in-frame sequences that have V and J called. A part of the clones is gone; compared with another copy, unresolved V genes explain less than half, and the rest is unexplained. That table gives V, J and clone size, and the DNA gave D and trimming. This sample lists about 250,000 clones; 50% to 75% were detected once. The ten biggest clones cover around 0.92% of the sample.

The trim is 1 base for V and 6 bases for J, with a gap of 6 bases between the germline ends. Its CDR3 holds 12 amino acids, cysteine through phenylalanine. Left in the record is the CDR3 DNA by itself, 36 bases read in frame from the first base. Based on the germline V gene, the CDR1 and CDR2 sequences are KGHSH and LQKENI. The sequence joins TRBV18 to TRBJ1-2; the D gene is perhaps TRBD1, from 5 matching bases. Source: CD4+ T cells sorted from blood, taken at roughly week 53, from a patient treated with tofacitinib. The TCR comes from a human donor with alopecia areata. The CDR3 protein is CASSPRGDGYTF. At the DNA level, the sequence is TGTGCCAGCTCACCACGAGGGGATGGCTACACCTTC.